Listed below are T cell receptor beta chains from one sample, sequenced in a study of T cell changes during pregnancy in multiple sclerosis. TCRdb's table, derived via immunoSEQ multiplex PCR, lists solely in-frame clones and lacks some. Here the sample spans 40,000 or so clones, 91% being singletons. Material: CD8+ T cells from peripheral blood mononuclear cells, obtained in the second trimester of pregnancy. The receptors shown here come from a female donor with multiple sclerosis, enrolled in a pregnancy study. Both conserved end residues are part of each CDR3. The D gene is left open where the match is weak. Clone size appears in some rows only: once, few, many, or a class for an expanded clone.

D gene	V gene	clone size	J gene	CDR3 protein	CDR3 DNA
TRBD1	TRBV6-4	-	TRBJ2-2	CASSDRETGDTGELFF	TGTGCCAGCAGTGACAGGGAGACAGGGGACACCGGGGAGCTGTTTTTT
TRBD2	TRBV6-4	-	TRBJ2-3	CASSIAGEADTQYF	TGTGCCAGCAGTATAGCGGGAGAGGCAGATACGCAGTATTTT
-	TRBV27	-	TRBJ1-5	CASSLSGPASNQPQHF	TGTGCCAGCAGTTTATCGGGCCCCGCTAGCAATCAGCCCCAGCATTTT
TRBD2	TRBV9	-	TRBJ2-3	CASSLLAGGPTDTQYF	TGTGCCAGCAGCTTATTAGCGGGAGGACCCACAGATACGCAGTATTTT
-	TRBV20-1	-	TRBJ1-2	CSAARGYTF	TGCAGTGCCGCTCGGGGCTACACCTTC
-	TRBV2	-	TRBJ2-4	CASMGGEDIQYF	TGTGCCAGCATGGGCGGGGAGGACATTCAGTACTTC
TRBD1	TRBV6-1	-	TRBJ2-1	CASIWDRGLWNEQFF	TGTGCCAGCATTTGGGACAGGGGGCTTTGGAATGAGCAGTTCTTC
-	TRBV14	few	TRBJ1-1	CASSQMAVNTEAFF	TGTGCCAGCAGCCAAATGGCTGTGAACACTGAAGCTTTCTTT
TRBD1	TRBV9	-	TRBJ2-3	CASSVASGTEQYF	TGTGCCAGCAGCGTAGCTTCTGGGACAGAGCAGTATTTT
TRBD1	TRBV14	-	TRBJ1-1	CASSQDEGALTEAFF	TGTGCCAGCAGCCAAGACGAGGGGGCTCTCACTGAAGCTTTCTTT
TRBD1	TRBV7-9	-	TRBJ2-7	CASRQGSSYEQYF	TGTGCCAGCAGACAGGGGAGCTCCTACGAGCAGTACTTC
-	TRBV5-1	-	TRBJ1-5	CASSLSGISNQPQHF	TGCGCCAGCAGCTTGTCGGGTATCTCCAATCAGCCCCAGCATTTT
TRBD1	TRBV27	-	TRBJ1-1	CASSLGGTGNTEAFF	TGTGCCAGCAGTTTAGGGGGGACAGGGAACACTGAAGCTTTCTTT
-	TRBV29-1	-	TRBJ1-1	CSVAIDGFSGTEAFF	TGCAGCGTTGCCATAGACGGCTTTAGCGGCACTGAAGCTTTCTTT
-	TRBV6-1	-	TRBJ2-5	CASSEFGETQYF	TGTGCCAGCAGTGAATTCGGGGAGACCCAGTACTTC
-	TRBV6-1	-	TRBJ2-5	CASSILGGGETQYF	TGTGCCAGCAGTATCTTAGGGGGCGGGGAAACCCAGTACTTC
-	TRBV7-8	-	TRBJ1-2	CASIRQRYTF	TGTGCCAGCATCCGACAGCGCTACACCTTC
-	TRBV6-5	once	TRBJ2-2	CASSYSGGPGELFF	TGTGCCAGCAGTTACTCCGGAGGGCCCGGGGAGCTGTTTTTT